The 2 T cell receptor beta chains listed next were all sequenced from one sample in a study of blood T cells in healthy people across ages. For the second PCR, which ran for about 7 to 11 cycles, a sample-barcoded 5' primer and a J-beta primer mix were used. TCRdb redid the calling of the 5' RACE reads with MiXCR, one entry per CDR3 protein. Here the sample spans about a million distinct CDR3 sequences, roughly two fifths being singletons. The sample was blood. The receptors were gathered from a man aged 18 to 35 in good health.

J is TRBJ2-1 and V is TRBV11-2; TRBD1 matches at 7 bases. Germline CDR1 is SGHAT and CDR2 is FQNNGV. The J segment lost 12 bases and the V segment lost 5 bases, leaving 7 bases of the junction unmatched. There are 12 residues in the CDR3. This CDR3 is CASSPRDSTQFF. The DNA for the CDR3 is TGTGCCAGCAGCCCCCGGGACAGTACGCAGTTCTTC.

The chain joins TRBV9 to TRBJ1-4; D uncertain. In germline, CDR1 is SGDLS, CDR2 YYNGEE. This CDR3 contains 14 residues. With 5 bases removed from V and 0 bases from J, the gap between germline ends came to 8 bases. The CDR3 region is CASSMAATNEKLFF. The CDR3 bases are TGTGCCAGCAGTATGGCTGCAACTAATGAAAAACTGTTTTTT.